The rows below give T cell receptor beta chains drawn from one sample of a study of T-cell reconstitution after alpha-beta-depleted transplantation in children. TCRdb recomputed calls from the PCR reads with MiXCR, one row per CDR3 protein. The profile shows about 980,000 distinct CDR3 sequences, around 30% of them singletons. Sequenced material: PBMCs, mostly from graft donor cells, taken 360 days after TCRalphabeta/CD19-depleted stem cell transplant. The receptors shown here come from a boy in the first two years of life who had a stem cell transplant for SCID, so the T cells may come from the graft donor. The CDR3 runs from the conserved cysteine through the conserved F or W. Each record gives: D gene, J gene, V gene, clone size, CDR3 DNA, CDR3 protein. The D gene is left open where the match is weak. Only part of the rows carry a size: once, few, many, or a class if the clone is expanded.

>.|TRBJ2-5|TRBV9|few
TGTGCCAGCAGCCCCTCCCCCCTAGTGTACCAAGAGACCCAGTACTTC
CASSPSPLVYQETQYF
>TRBD1|TRBJ2-5|TRBV4-1|.
TGCGCCAGCAGCCATCCCGGACAGGGGAGAGAGACCCAGTACTTC
CASSHPGQGRETQYF
>TRBD1|TRBJ2-7|TRBV25-1|.
TGTGCCAGCAGTGCTCACCTCGGGACAGGGGATGGCTACGAGCAGTACTTC
CASSAHLGTGDGYEQYF
>.|TRBJ2-1|TRBV24-1|.
TGTGCCACCAGTGATGGGGGCGCATCCTACAATGAGCAGTTCTTC
CATSDGGASYNEQFF
>.|TRBJ2-5|TRBV12-3/TRBV12-4|.
TGTGCCAGCAGTTTATCGGTGTCAGCGGAGACCCAGTACTTC
CASSLSVSAETQYF
>.|TRBJ2-6|TRBV12-3/TRBV12-4|.
TGTGCCAGCAGTAGGAGGGCGGGGGCCAACGTCCTGACTTTC
CASSRRAGANVLTF
>.|TRBJ2-7|TRBV4-1|few
TGCGCCAGCAGCCAAGAGTCAACAGCCTTCTACGAGCAGTACTTC
CASSQESTAFYEQYF
>TRBD2|TRBJ2-5|TRBV6-1|.
TGTGCCAGCAGTCTTGCGGGGGGCGGGGGCCAAGAGACCCAGTACTTC
CASSLAGGGGQETQYF
>TRBD1|TRBJ1-4|TRBV12-3/TRBV12-4|.
TGTGCCAGCAGACCGGGACAGGGAGGGGGTGAAAAACTGTTTTTT
CASRPGQGGGEKLFF
>.|TRBJ2-7|TRBV28|.
TGTGCCAGCAGCCGTCGGTTAGCGAGAAAATACGAGCAGTACTTC
CASSRRLARKYEQYF
>.|TRBJ2-7|TRBV20-1|.
TGCAGTGCTAGGTTGGAGCTGGAGCAGTACTTC
CSARLELEQYF
>.|TRBJ1-2|TRBV29-1|few
TGCAGCGTTGAAGATCGAGGGCAGGGAGTTTATGGCTACACCTTC
CSVEDRGQGVYGYTF
>.|TRBJ2-3|TRBV7-9|few
TGTGCCAGCAGCTTTCAGCGATCCCGCACAGATACGCAGTATTTT
CASSFQRSRTDTQYF
>TRBD2|TRBJ2-2|TRBV5-1|.
TGCGCCAGCAGCACCCGACTAGCGGGGGGGCTGGACACCGGGGAGCTGTTTTTT
CASSTRLAGGLDTGELFF
>TRBD1|TRBJ1-1|TRBV5-1|many
TGCGCCAGCAGCTTGGTGTCAGGGGGCAACACTGAAGCTTTCTTT
CASSLVSGGNTEAFF
>.|TRBJ2-7|TRBV9|few
TGTGCCAGCAGCCAGGGAGGGGACAGGCCCTACGAGCAGTACTTC
CASSQGGDRPYEQYF
>.|TRBJ2-1|TRBV11-1|few
TGTGCCAGCAGCTTGGACCCGGGGTACAATGAGCAGTTCTTC
CASSLDPGYNEQFF
>.|TRBJ2-7|TRBV27|few
TGTGCCAGCAGTCCCCGGGGGCCGTCGACCTACGAGCAGTACTTC
CASSPRGPSTYEQYF
>.|TRBJ1-1|TRBV11-2|.
TGTGCCAGCAGCTTAGTACCCGGGACCCAAGCTTTCTTT
CASSLVPGTQAFF
>TRBD2|TRBJ2-1|TRBV20-1|few
TGCAGTGCTAGACGACTAGCGGGGGGTTGGGGCAATGAGCAGTTCTTC
CSARRLAGGWGNEQFF
>.|TRBJ2-6|TRBV12-3/TRBV12-4|.
TGTGCCAGCAGTTCCCCCCTCGGTAGGAAGAACAGCTCTGGGGCCAACGTCCTGACTTTC
CASSSPLGRKNSSGANVLTF
>.|TRBJ1-2|TRBV5-1|.
TGCGCCAGCAGCGACACAGGGATATCAGGCTACACCTTC
CASSDTGISGYTF
>.|TRBJ1-3|TRBV4-2|.
TGTGCCAGCAGCCAGCCCGGGATAAATGCACCGAGCTCTGGAAACACCATATATTTT
CASSQPGINAPSSGNTIYF